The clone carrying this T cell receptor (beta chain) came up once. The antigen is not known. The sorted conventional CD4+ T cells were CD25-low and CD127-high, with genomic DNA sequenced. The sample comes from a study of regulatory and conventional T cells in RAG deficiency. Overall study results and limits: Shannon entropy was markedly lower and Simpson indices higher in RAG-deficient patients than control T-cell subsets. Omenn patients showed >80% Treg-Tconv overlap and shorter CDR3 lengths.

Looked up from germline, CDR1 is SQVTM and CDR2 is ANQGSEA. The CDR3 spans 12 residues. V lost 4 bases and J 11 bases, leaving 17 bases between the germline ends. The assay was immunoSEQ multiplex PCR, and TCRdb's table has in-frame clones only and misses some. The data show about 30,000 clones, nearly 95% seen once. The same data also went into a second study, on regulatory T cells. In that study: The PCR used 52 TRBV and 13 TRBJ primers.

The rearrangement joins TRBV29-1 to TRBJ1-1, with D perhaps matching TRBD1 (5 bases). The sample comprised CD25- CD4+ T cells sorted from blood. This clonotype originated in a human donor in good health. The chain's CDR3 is CSVGQGKVRAFF. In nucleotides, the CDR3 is TGCAGCGTTGGGCAGGGTAAGGTCCGGGCTTTCTTT.